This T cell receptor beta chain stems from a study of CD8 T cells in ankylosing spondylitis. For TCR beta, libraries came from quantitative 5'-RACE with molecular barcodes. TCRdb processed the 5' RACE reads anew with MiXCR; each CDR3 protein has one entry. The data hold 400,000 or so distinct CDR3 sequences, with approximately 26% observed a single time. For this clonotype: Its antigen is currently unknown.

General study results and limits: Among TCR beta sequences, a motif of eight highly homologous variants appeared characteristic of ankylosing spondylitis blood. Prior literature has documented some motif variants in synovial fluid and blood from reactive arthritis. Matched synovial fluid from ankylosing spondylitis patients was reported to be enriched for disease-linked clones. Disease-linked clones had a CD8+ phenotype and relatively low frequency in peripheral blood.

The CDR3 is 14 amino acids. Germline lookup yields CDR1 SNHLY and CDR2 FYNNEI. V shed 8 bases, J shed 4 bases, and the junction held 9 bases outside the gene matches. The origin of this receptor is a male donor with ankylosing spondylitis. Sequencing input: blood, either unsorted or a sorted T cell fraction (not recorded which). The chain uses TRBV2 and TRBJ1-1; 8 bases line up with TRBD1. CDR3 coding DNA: TGTGCCAGCGAGGATACAGGGGGTCGCACTGAAGCTTTCTTT. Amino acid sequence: CASEDTGGRTEAFF.